This entry describes one T cell receptor (beta chain). The target antigen is unknown. V lost 5 bases and J 2 bases, leaving 12 bases between the germline ends. Germline CDR1 and CDR2: SNHLY and FYNNEI. This CDR3 has 14 residues. Profiled with immunoSEQ multiplex PCR; TCRdb holds only in-frame clones, not every one. The sample includes around 140,000 clones, 70% to 90% seen only once; the top ten take around a sixth. Indicated time point: blood 4 weeks post-SBRT, at nephrectomy. As for treatment: 15 Gy SBRT to primary tumor, nephrectomy 4 weeks later. Nephrectomy followed 15 Gy stereotactic body radiation by 4 weeks. After SBRT, blood was collected at 2 and 4 weeks, plus baseline. The data were taken from a study of radiation and T cells in renal cell carcinoma. Findings and caveats of the study: Top tumor clonotypes rose in blood 2 weeks post-radiation, then contracted.

The source of this sequence is a woman aged 50 to 60 with renal cell carcinoma. The starting material was blood, obtained from a patient whose treatment included radiotherapy and nephrectomy. The chain recombines TRBV2 with TRBJ2-5; D is possibly TRBD1 (6 bases). CDR3 loop: CASSPLTGQETQYF. CDR3 bases: TGTGCCAGCAGTCCATTAACAGGGCAAGAGACCCAGTACTTC.